The 2 T cell receptor beta chains in this list originate from one sample, sequenced in a study of graft-versus-host responses after intestinal transplantation. TCRdb's copy holds only in-frame clones and misses some; the assay was immunoSEQ multiplex PCR. The sample includes over 100,000 clones, about 95% seen only once; the top ten take over 2.5%. These receptors have no known antigen. Sequenced material: unstimulated CD8+ T cells sorted from spleen or lymph node cells, taken before intestinal transplant. These receptor sequences come from a human donor who received an intestinal transplant.

This clone has a single count. This chain connects TRBV4-3 to TRBJ1-3, with D possibly matching TRBD1 (6 bases). Trimming took off 4 bases at V and 0 bases at J, with 25 bases between the two ends. The CDR3 extends over 20 amino acids. Per the germline V gene, CDR1 is LGHNA and CDR2 is YSLEER. In nucleotides, the CDR3 is TGCGCCAGCAGCCCTCCACGGGGGCCTGTAGCCCCTCTCTCTGGAAACACCATATATTTT. Translating gives CASSPPRGPVAPLSGNTIYF.

DNA for the CDR3: TGTGCCAGCAGCGTGGGAACTAGCGGGAGGTCCAGCTCCTACAATGAGCAGTTCTTC. This encodes CASSVGTSGRSSSYNEQFF. The chain is built from TRBV9 and TRBJ2-1; 12 bases agree with TRBD2. The J segment lost 0 bases and the V segment lost 2 bases, leaving 9 bases of the junction unmatched. This CDR3 is 19 amino acids long. Germline V gene lookup returns CDR1 SGDLS and CDR2 YYNGEE.